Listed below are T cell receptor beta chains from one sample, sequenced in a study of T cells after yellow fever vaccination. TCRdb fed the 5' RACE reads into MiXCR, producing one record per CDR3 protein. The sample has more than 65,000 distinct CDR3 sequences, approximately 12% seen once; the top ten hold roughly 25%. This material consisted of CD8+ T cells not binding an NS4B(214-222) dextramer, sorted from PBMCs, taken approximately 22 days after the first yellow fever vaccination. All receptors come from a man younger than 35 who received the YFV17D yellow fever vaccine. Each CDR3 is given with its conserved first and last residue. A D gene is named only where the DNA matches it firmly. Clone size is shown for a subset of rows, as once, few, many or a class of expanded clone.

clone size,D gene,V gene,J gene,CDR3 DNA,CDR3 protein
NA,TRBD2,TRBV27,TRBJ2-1,TGTGCCAGCAGTTTACTAGCGGGGCTAAGCTCCTACAATGAGCAGTTCTTC,CASSLLAGLSSYNEQFF
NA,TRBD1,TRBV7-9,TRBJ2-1,TGTGCCAGCAGCTCCCAGGGGACAGGGATCCATGAGCAGTTCTTC,CASSSQGTGIHEQFF
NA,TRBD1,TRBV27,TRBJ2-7,TGTGCCAGCAGTTCCTACCGGGACAGATCCTACGAGCAGTACTTC,CASSSYRDRSYEQYF
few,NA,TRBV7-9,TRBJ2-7,TGTGCCAGCAGCTTAGAAACTGGGCTCTGGGCCTACGAGCAGTACTTC,CASSLETGLWAYEQYF
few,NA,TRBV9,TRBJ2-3,TGTGCCAGCAGCGTAGCTACGAGGGATACGCAGTATTTT,CASSVATRDTQYF
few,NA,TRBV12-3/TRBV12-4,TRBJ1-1,TGTGCCAGCAGCCTAACGGACAGAAGAAACACTGAAGCTTTCTTT,CASSLTDRRNTEAFF
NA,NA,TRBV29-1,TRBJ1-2,TGCAGCGTTTTTAGGGATAGCTATGGCTACACCTTC,CSVFRDSYGYTF
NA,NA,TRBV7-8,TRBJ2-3,TGTGCCAGCAGCTTAATGGGCGGGGGCACAGATACGCAGTATTTT,CASSLMGGGTDTQYF
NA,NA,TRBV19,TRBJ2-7,TGTGCCAAACAGCTGGACGAGCAGTACTTC,CAKQLDEQYF
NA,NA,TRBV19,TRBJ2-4,TGTGCCAGTGGTCAGGGCTACGGCATTCAGTACTTC,CASGQGYGIQYF
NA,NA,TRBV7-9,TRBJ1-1,TGTGCCAGCAGGCCGCCGGGGGGCACTGAAGCTTTCTTT,CASRPPGGTEAFF
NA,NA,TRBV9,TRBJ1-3,TGTGCCAGCAGCGTAGATGGGAGCTCTGGAAACACCATATATTTT,CASSVDGSSGNTIYF
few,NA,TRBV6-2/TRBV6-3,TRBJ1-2,TGTGCCAGCAGTTACGTTTCGCTGACTAACTATGGCTACACCTTC,CASSYVSLTNYGYTF
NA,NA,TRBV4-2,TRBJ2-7,TGTGCCAGCAGCCAAGACCAGGGACTGTCCTACGAGCAGTACTTC,CASSQDQGLSYEQYF
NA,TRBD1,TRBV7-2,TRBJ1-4,TGTGCCAGCGGGCGGGACAGCGTCAATGAAAAACTGTTTTTT,CASGRDSVNEKLFF
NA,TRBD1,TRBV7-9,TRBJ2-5,TGTGCCAGCAGTCAAGAAGGGACAGGGTTGGAGACCCAGTACTTC,CASSQEGTGLETQYF
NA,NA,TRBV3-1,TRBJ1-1,TGTGCCAGCAGCCCCTTTTCCAGGTCGAACGGTGAAGCTTTCTTT,CASSPFSRSNGEAFF
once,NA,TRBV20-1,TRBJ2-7,TGCAGTGCTAGAGCCCCCCACAGGAGCTCCTACGAGCAGTACTTC,CSARAPHRSSYEQYF
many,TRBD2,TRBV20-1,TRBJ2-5,TGCAGTGCTAGAGTTGGGAGGGTCACAGAGACCCAGTACTTC,CSARVGRVTETQYF
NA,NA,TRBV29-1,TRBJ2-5,TGCAGCGTTGAAATAGCAGGGGCTGAGGAGACCCAGTACTTC,CSVEIAGAEETQYF
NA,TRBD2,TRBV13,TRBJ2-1,TGTGCCAGCAGCGGGGGGACTAGCGGGCTTTACAATGAGCAGTTCTTC,CASSGGTSGLYNEQFF
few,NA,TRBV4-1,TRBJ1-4,TGCGCCAGCAGCCCCACGGGGGGGGTTAATGAAAAACTGTTTTTT,CASSPTGGVNEKLFF
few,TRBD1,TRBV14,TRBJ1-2,TGTGCCAGCAGCCAACGGGACAGTCCCATGGGCTACACCTTC,CASSQRDSPMGYTF